This record concerns one T cell receptor (beta chain) sequence. Its antigen is still unknown. The data originate from a study of T cell responses to AZD1222 COVID-19 vaccine. Profiled with immunoSEQ multiplex PCR; TCRdb holds only in-frame clones, not every one. The sample holds 110,000 or so clones; around 90% are singletons and the top ten take approximately 7.6%. Overall study results and limits: Of spike-specific TCRs, nearly half reportedly target regions left unmutated in variants. The donors showed a predominance of white British ancestry and of females, with possible underestimation of clonal diversity.

The source material was peripheral blood, sampled on day 0 of AZD1222 vaccination. The clonotype was recovered from an adult in good health.

CDR3 nucleotide sequence: TGTGCCAGCAGTGAGGACATCTATGAGCAGTTCTTC. This sequence encodes CASSEDIYEQFF. V usage is TRBV2 and J usage is TRBJ2-1, with D possibly TRBD1 on 5 matching bases. V lost 3 bases and J lost 8, with 8 bases in between. The CDR3 spans 12 residues. Germline CDR1 SNHLY, CDR2 FYNNEI.